The T cell receptor beta chain under discussion was sequenced for a study of CD8+ T cells in alopecia areata. Sequencing templates came from extracted RNA that was reverse transcribed into cDNA. TCRdb keeps only in-frame clones here, not all; method: immunoSEQ multiplex PCR. The sample consists of 100,000 to 120,000 clones, around 55% of them appearing once. Findings and limits, study-wide: Lesional tissue from the scalp (especially in alopecia totalis/universalis) showed higher clonality than normal scalp. Alphabeta T cells residing in normal skin are also sequenced in scalp samples.

This clone was recorded a few times. The antigen remains undetermined. Between the trimmed V and J ends, which lost 1 base and 1 base, there was a span of 7 bases. CDR1 is SGHDT, CDR2 YYEEEE, per germline. The CDR3 runs to 14 residues. Source material: CD8+ T cells sorted from blood. This sequence originates from a human donor in good health. This chain joins TRBV5-6 and TRBJ2-3; D is ambiguous. CDR3: CASSLRQGTDTQYF. CDR3 nucleotide sequence: TGTGCCAGCAGCTTGCGCCAGGGCACAGATACGCAGTATTTT.